This T cell receptor beta chain was identified during a study of T cell changes during pregnancy in multiple sclerosis. Using immunoSEQ multiplex PCR, the repertoire was profiled, and TCRdb retains in-frame clones only, with some absent. The data show 100,000 or so clones, with approximately 95% seen just once and 1.5% to 2% held by the top ten. The CDR3 runs 14 residues. V lost 6 bases, J lost 5 bases, and 15 bases lay in between. Germline V gene sequence: CDR1 MNHEY, CDR2 SMNVEV (reference sequence). This material consisted of peripheral blood, taken after pregnancy. This sequence originates from a female donor in good health, enrolled as a control in a pregnancy study. The chain combines TRBV27 with TRBJ2-3; D perhaps matches TRBD1 (6 bases). The CDR3, as DNA: TGTGCCAGCAGGCTGCTAGGGGGAATAGATACGCAGTATTTT. Translating gives CASRLLGGIDTQYF.